The subject of this entry is one T cell receptor (beta chain). Its antigen is still unknown. The data were taken from a study of blood T cells in healthy people across ages. Study findings and constraints: It was held that diversity estimates obtained from one million T cells represented underestimates.

The CDR3 has 16 residues. Per germline, CDR1 SEHNR and CDR2 FQNEAQ (reference sequence). The J segment lost 6 bases and the V segment lost 2 bases, leaving 8 bases of the junction unmatched. Then a second PCR, running roughly 7 to 11 cycles, was carried out with a sample-barcoded 5' primer and a J-beta primer mix. TCRdb reprocessed the 5' RACE reads with MiXCR, giving one entry per CDR3 protein. The data contain about 1.6 million distinct CDR3 sequences, about 31% of them singletons. The sequenced sample consisted of blood. The gene calls are TRBV7-9 and TRBJ1-4; 8 bases are shared with TRBD1. This clonotype originated in a woman between 25 and 40 years old in good health. This CDR3 reads CASSLWPTGAYEKLFF. The CDR3 nucleotides read TGTGCCAGCAGCTTATGGCCGACAGGGGCGTATGAAAAACTGTTTTTT.